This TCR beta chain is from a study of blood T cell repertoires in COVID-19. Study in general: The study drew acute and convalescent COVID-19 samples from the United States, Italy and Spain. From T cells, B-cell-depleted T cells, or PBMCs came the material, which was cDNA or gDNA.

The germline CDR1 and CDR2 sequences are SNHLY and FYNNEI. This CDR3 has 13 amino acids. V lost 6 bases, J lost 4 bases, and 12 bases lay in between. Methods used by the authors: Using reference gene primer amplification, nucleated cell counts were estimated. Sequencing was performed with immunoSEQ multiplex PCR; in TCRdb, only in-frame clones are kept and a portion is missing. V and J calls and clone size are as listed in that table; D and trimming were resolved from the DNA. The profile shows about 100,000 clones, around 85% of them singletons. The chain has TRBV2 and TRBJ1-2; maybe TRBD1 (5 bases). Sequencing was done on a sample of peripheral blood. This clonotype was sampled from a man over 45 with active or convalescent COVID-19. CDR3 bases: TGTGCCAGCAGGGCGACAGAGATCTATGGCTACACCTTC. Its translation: CASRATEIYGYTF.